The 5 T cell receptor beta chains reported below all come from one sample, sequenced in a study of shared clonotypes between healthy human individuals (dated by TCRdb to the early 2020s). The library was prepared using the immunoSEQ multiplex PCR assay. TCRdb mirrors the immuneACCESS table, restricted to in-frame sequences. Some clones are absent from its copies; in checked studies, under half trace to an unresolved V gene, and the reason for the others is unknown. Counted in this sample were 2 million to 2.5 million clones; 80% to 95% of them appeared once. The ten largest make up about 0.41% of the sample. What was sequenced was naive CD4+ T cells from PBMCs. What the cell subset or site label conveys for this sample: CD45RA+ positively selected. These receptors originate from a man between 18 and 29 years old in good health. Some clones in this sample may be carry-over from other donors' samples.

The rearrangement joins TRBV30 to TRBJ1-1; possibly TRBD1 for D (5 bases). The CDR3 loop spans 14 amino acids. Trimming cost V 4 bases and J 3 bases, with 15 bases left between them. Germline V CDR1 and CDR2: GTSNPN, SVGIG (reference sequence). In DNA, the CDR3 is TGTGCCTGGACCGCTGGGGGTTGGGACACTGAAGCTTTCTTT. Residues: CAWTAGGWDTEAFF.

V gene TRBV5-1 combines with J gene TRBJ2-7; no definite D call. The germline V gene encodes CDR1 SGHRS and CDR2 YFSETQ. V lost 0 bases, J lost 0 bases, and 13 bases lay in between. CDR3 size: 16 residues. Here the CDR3 DNA reads TGCGCCAGCAGCTTGGCCGAAAGGGTCCTCTCCTACGAGCAGTACTTC. This translates into CASSLAERVLSYEQYF.

This clone was counted between two and nine times. The genes are TRBV29-1 and TRBJ1-1; no firm D call. Germline V gene sequence: CDR1 SQVTM, CDR2 ANQGSEA. This CDR3 is built from 14 residues. V shed 0 bases and J shed 1 base, with 9 bases lying between them. In DNA form, the CDR3 reads TGCAGCGTTGAAGAACAGCTCAAGAACACTGAAGCTTTCTTT. As protein: CSVEEQLKNTEAFF.

This clone was seen a handful of times. The V call is TRBV29-1, the J call TRBJ2-1, with D perhaps TRBD1 (6 bases). Trimming left V 0 bases short and J 6 bases short, with 18 bases between. The length of the CDR3 is 16 residues. Germline V gene lookup returns CDR1 SQVTM and CDR2 ANQGSEA. CDR3 nucleotide sequence: TGCAGCGTTGAAGATCCAAGGGGGTTTTCGCGCAATGAGCAGTTCTTC. This translates into CSVEDPRGFSRNEQFF.

V is TRBV18 and J is TRBJ2-7; D is ambiguous. This CDR3 is built from 14 residues. Trimming stripped 0 bases from V and 2 bases from J, with 8 bases between. CDR1 KGHSH and CDR2 LQKENI come from the germline V gene. The chain's CDR3 is CASSPPVVPYEQYF. The CDR3 DNA reads as TGTGCCAGCTCACCACCCGTGGTTCCCTACGAGCAGTACTTC.